Shown below are 20 T cell receptor beta chains from a single sample sequenced in a study of CD8+CD57+ T cells in acquired aplastic anemia. According to the study, genomic DNA was the template for TCR beta VDJ and CDR3 profiling. One entry per CDR3 protein results from TCRdb running MiXCR on the reads. The table has 75,000 to 80,000 distinct CDR3 sequences, about 70% seen once. Sequencing was done on patients that had shown CD8+CD57+ cell expansion by flow cytometry. Sequenced sample: sorted CD4+, CD8+, or CD8+CD57+ T cells (not recorded which) from PBMCs. The receptors originated from a human donor with aplastic anemia.

In regard to this clonotype: Mismatch with germline at one junction end may stem from a read error. The chain combines TRBV25-1 with TRBJ2-1; 11 nucleotides match TRBD2. The CDR3 extends over 15 amino acids. Germline assignment: CDR1 MGHDK and CDR2 SYGVNS. CDR3 residues: CASSELAGGDNEQFF. The CDR3 DNA follows: TGTGCCAGCAGCGAATTAGCGGGGGGGGACAATGAGCAGTTCTTC. The entire variable domain, with the rest obtained from reference TRBV25-1 and TRBJ2-1, is as follows: EADIYQTPRYLVIGTGKKITLECSQTMGHDKMYWYQQDPGMELHLIHYSYGVNSTEKGDLSSESTVSRIRTEHFPLTLESARPSHTSQYLCASSELAGGDNEQFFGPGTRLTVL.

V usage is TRBV20-1 and J usage is TRBJ2-5, with D perhaps given as TRBD1 or TRBD2 (6 bases each). The V end lost 6 bases, the J end lost 10 bases, and 18 bases lay between the germline ends. Germline CDR1 and CDR2: DFQATT and SNEGSKA (reference sequence). There are 12 residues in the CDR3. The CDR3 here is CSARDMRGDQYF. For the CDR3, the DNA is TGCAGTGCGCGGGACATGAGGGGGGACCAGTACTTC.

The chain couples TRBV7-9 to TRBJ1-6; a possible D gene is TRBD1 (5 bases). Germline assignment: CDR1 SEHNR and CDR2 FQNEAQ (reference sequence). CDR3 length equals 13 residues. Trimming took 3 bases from V and 6 from J, leaving 6 bases between them. Here the CDR3 reads CASSFRGNSPLHF. Here the CDR3 DNA reads TGTGCCAGCAGCTTTAGGGGTAATTCACCCCTCCACTTT.

The chain employs TRBV25-1 and TRBJ1-6, with 10 bases aligning to TRBD1. Germline CDR1 reads MGHDK; CDR2 reads SYGVNS. The CDR3 runs to 14 residues. Germline trimming cut 6 bases from V and 9 bases from J; bases unmatched to any gene: 5. Here the CDR3 reads CASSWDRGSSPLHF. The CDR3 DNA is TGTGCCAGCAGCTGGGACAGGGGAAGTTCACCCCTCCACTTT.

The CDR3 sequence: CASRPGTVFTEAFF. CDR3 bases: TGTGCCAGTAGACCCGGGACAGTTTTCACTGAAGCTTTCTTT. J is TRBJ1-1 and V is TRBV19; 7 bases map to TRBD1. The germline V gene has CDR1 LNHDA and CDR2 SQIVND (reference sequence). The CDR3 runs 14 residues. The ends lost 6 bases at V and 4 bases at J; junction bases unmatched: 8.

This clonotype occurred a few times. This rearrangement joins TRBV11-2 to TRBJ2-5; 8 bases align to TRBD2. This CDR3 region has 16 residues. Trimming removed 1 base from V and 4 bases from J; junction bases left unmatched: 8. Looked up from germline, CDR1 is SGHAT and CDR2 is FQNNGV. DNA for the CDR3: TGTGCCAGCAGCTTAGGGGGCACTAGCGGAGGAGAGACCCAGTACTTC. Translating it yields CASSLGGTSGGETQYF.

The chain couples TRBV30 to TRBJ1-1, with D perhaps TRBD1 (6 bases). Germline V gives CDR1 GTSNPN, CDR2 SVGIG (reference sequence). V gave up 7 bases and J gave up 4 bases, with 16 bases separating them. This CDR3 has 13 residues. The CDR3 coding sequence is TGTGCCTCCAGAGACAGGTTAGGCACTGAAGCTTTCTTT. Translated, it gives CASRDRLGTEAFF.

The chain joins TRBV24-1 to TRBJ1-5, with D uncertain. This CDR3 is 12 amino acids long. Trimming stripped 4 bases from V and 4 bases from J, with 4 bases between. Germline-derived CDR1 and CDR2 are KGHDR and SFDVKD. CDR3 sequence: CATSDQNQPQHF. The DNA of the CDR3 is TGTGCCACCAGTGACCAGAATCAGCCCCAGCATTTT.

This clonotype was picked up a small number of times. A single base separates this from a much larger clone, so it may be a read error. The chain joins TRBV7-9 to TRBJ2-5, with D unclear. Germline V gene sequence: CDR1 SEHNR, CDR2 FQNEAQ (reference sequence). With 1 base removed from V and 7 bases from J, the gap between germline ends came to 4 bases. The length of the CDR3 is 11 residues. The CDR3: CASSLGGTQYF. CDR3 bases: TGTGCCAGCAGCTTAGGGGGGACCCAGTACTTC.

This chain connects TRBV7-9 to TRBJ1-5; no clear D gene. The CDR3 sequence is 13 residues long. Looked up from germline, CDR1 is SEHNR and CDR2 is FQNEAQ (reference sequence). V gave up 4 bases and J gave up 4 bases, with 8 bases separating them. CDR3 sequence reads: CASSSSQNQPQHF. The CDR3 DNA sequence: TGTGCCAGCAGCTCGTCGCAGAATCAGCCCCAGCATTTT.

This clonotype was seen only a few times. V and J are TRBV7-2 and TRBJ1-2, with D uncertain. V was shortened by 5 bases and J by 6 bases, with 10 bases between the two germline ends. The germline V gene encodes CDR1 SGHTA and CDR2 FQGNSA. The CDR3 is made up of 12 amino acids. The CDR3 here is CASSTLLDGYTF. DNA of the CDR3: TGTGCCAGCAGCACTCTGCTTGATGGCTACACCTTC.

This clonotype was found once. The junction departs from the called germline gene at one end, perhaps through a read error. This chain links TRBV6-1 with TRBJ1-2; no clear D gene. The CDR3 sequence is 14 residues long. Germline V gene lookup returns CDR1 MNHNS and CDR2 SASEGT. CDR3 region: CASSEAKGGYGYIF. CDR3 in DNA: TGTGCCAGCAGTGAAGCAAAGGGTGGCTATGGCTACATCTTC.

This clonotype was found many times. The chain combines TRBV29-1 with TRBJ1-1; the match to TRBD1 covers 9 bases. CDR1 SQVTM and CDR2 ANQGSEA come from the germline V gene. Losses at the gene ends were 3 bases for V and 2 bases for J; bases not matched to a gene: 7. The CDR3 totals 15 residues. In DNA, the CDR3 is TGCAGCGTTGACGAGGACAGGGGTATAAACACTGAAGCTTTCTTT. Amino acids: CSVDEDRGINTEAFF.

The CDR3: CSVEDMWGNTF. In nucleotides, the CDR3 is TGCAGCGTTGAAGATATGTGGGGGAACACCTTC. The chain has TRBV29-1 and TRBJ1-2, with a weak D call TRBD1 (5 bases). Trimming left V 0 bases short and J 12 bases short, with 11 bases between. Germline V CDR1 and CDR2: SQVTM, ANQGSEA. This CDR3 region has 11 residues.

The genes are TRBV9 and TRBJ2-3; D is undetermined. Germline V gene data show CDR1 as SGDLS and CDR2 as YYNGEE. The CDR3 loop spans 12 amino acids. V gave up 6 bases and J gave up 1 base, with 6 bases separating them. The CDR3 DNA reads TGTGCCAGCAACACCGGCACAGATACGCAGTATTTT. Protein: CASNTGTDTQYF.

As to this clonotype: An end of the junction does not agree with germline; a read error may underlie this. The chain recombines TRBV19 with TRBJ2-7; TRBD1 agrees at 7 bases. Germline values: CDR1 LNHDA, CDR2 SQIVND (reference sequence). The CDR3 is 13 residues long. The CDR3 loop is CASGIGQAHEQYF. CDR3 in DNA: TGTGCCAGTGGTATTGGACAGGCCCACGAGCAGTACTTC.

This clonotype appeared many times. The chain links TRBV6-5 to TRBJ2-7, with D perhaps assigned TRBD1 or TRBD2 (7 bases each). Germline V gene sequence: CDR1 MNHEY, CDR2 SVGAGI. V lost 2 bases and J lost 6, with 17 bases in between. This CDR3 comprises 15 residues. The CDR3 reads CASSYASGQRGEQYF. CDR3 sequence (DNA): TGTGCCAGCAGTTACGCATCGGGACAGCGGGGCGAGCAGTACTTC.

The genes are TRBV19 and TRBJ2-7, with TRBD1 identical over 10 bases. The J segment lost 2 bases and the V segment lost 7 bases, leaving 5 bases of the junction unmatched. The CDR3 contains 14 residues. Germline V gives CDR1 LNHDA, CDR2 SQIVND (reference sequence). The CDR3 spells CASKRTGGTYEQYF. The CDR3 region has the DNA TGTGCCAGTAAGAGGACAGGGGGGACCTACGAGCAGTACTTC.

This rearrangement joins TRBV20-1 to TRBJ1-4; no firm D call. Trimming pared 3 bases from V and 7 bases from J, leaving 9 bases between. Germline loops: CDR1 DFQATT, CDR2 SNEGSKA (reference sequence). This CDR3 is built from 12 residues. The CDR3, as DNA: TGCAGTGCTAGCGGATCGACTGAAAAACTGTTTTTT. Protein: CSASGSTEKLFF.

This clonotype was picked up a small number of times. The chain recombines TRBV10-3 with TRBJ2-2; 9 nucleotides match TRBD1. The germline CDR1 and CDR2 sequences are ENHRY and SYGVKD. V shed 5 bases and J 4 bases; nucleotides not matched to a gene: 2. The CDR3 spans 14 residues. CDR3 sequence: CAISTDRGTGELFF. The CDR3 region has the DNA TGTGCCATCAGTACGGACAGGGGCACCGGGGAGCTGTTTTTT.